The T cell receptor beta chain under discussion was sequenced for a study of T cells after yellow fever vaccination. Study information: The authors prepared low-cell-number fractions using SMART-Seq v4 Ultra Low Input.

Study-level points and caveats: Clones that expanded after primary vaccination mostly reappeared after the booster (around 96% CD4, about 89% CD8). One caveat is that FACS-sorted repertoires could contain abundant clonotypes contaminating from the bulk population.

5'RACE template switching produced TCR cDNA carrying a universal primer site and UMIs. Using its own MiXCR run on the 5' RACE reads, TCRdb lists one record per CDR3 protein. The repertoire holds 350,000 to 450,000 distinct CDR3 sequences, with about 6% as singletons. Trimming removed 9 bases at V and 7 bases at J, with 15 bases between. CDR3 length equals 13 residues. About this clonotype itself: Its antigen is as yet unknown.

This TCR derives from a man aged 25-45 years who received the YFV17D yellow fever vaccine. This material consisted of PBMCs, taken 5 days after the yellow fever booster vaccination. This chain uses TRBV12-3 or TRBV12-4 with TRBJ2-2, with unresolved D. This CDR3 reads CASATGGGGELFF. The CDR3, as DNA: TGTGCCAGTGCGACGGGCGGTGGCGGGGAGCTGTTTTTT.